This is a list of T cell receptor beta chains from one sample in a study of technical replicates of blood from a few donors. Sequencing used immunoSEQ multiplex PCR; TCRdb keeps in-frame clones, though not all of them. Altogether 14,000 or so clones are present, less than 90% being singletons, with the ten largest covering approximately 11%. Input material: PBMCs. Receptors originate from a human donor in good health. Both conserved end residues are part of each CDR3. A D gene is named only where the DNA matches it firmly. Size is stated for part of the rows, as once, few or many counts, or as a class when the clone is expanded.

J: TRBJ2-5
V: TRBV7-8
D: -
size: -
DNA: TGTGCCAGCCGTGACAGCCAAGAGACCCAGTACTTC
CDR3: CASRDSQETQYF

J: TRBJ2-7
V: TRBV25-1
D: -
size: -
DNA: TGTGCCAGCATGGACACAGTAAATTACGAGCAGTACTTC
CDR3: CASMDTVNYEQYF

J: TRBJ2-5
V: TRBV1
D: -
size: -
DNA: TGCACCAGCAGCCCTATTTTTCCTAGCGGCCCTAAAGAGACCCAGTACTTC
CDR3: CTSSPIFPSGPKETQYF

J: TRBJ2-7
V: TRBV25-1
D: -
size: once
DNA: TGTGCCAGCAGTGAATTGTCGGGTCGACAGTACTTC
CDR3: CASSELSGRQYF

J: TRBJ2-6
V: TRBV19
D: TRBD1
size: -
DNA: TGTGCCAGTAGCACCATCCAGGGACAGGGGACTGGGGCCAACGTCCTGACTTTC
CDR3: CASSTIQGQGTGANVLTF

J: TRBJ2-1
V: TRBV6-5
D: -
size: -
DNA: TGTGCCAGCAGTTACTCGGGAGACGCTTATATGAATGAGCAGTTCTTC
CDR3: CASSYSGDAYMNEQFF

J: TRBJ2-1
V: TRBV27
D: TRBD2
size: once
DNA: TGTGCCAGCAGTTCTCCCGGGACTAGCGGGAGTGTGCGGAATGAGCAGTTCTTC
CDR3: CASSSPGTSGSVRNEQFF

J: TRBJ1-3
V: TRBV29-1
D: -
size: -
DNA: TGCAGCGTTGTCGACTCAACCTCTGGAAACACCATATATTTT
CDR3: CSVVDSTSGNTIYF

J: TRBJ2-2
V: TRBV18
D: TRBD1
size: once
DNA: TGTGCCAGCTCACCCGAGACAGGGTCGGCCGGGGAGCTGTTTTTT
CDR3: CASSPETGSAGELFF

J: TRBJ2-2
V: TRBV9
D: TRBD1
size: -
DNA: TGTGCCAGCAGCGGGACAGGACCTACCGGGGAGCTGTTTTTT
CDR3: CASSGTGPTGELFF